The next 29 T cell receptor beta chains were all read from a single sample in a study of beta chain features in type 1 diabetes. Isolated RNA was reverse transcribed in full, so expressed TCRB transcripts were sequenced. Produced via immunoSEQ multiplex PCR; TCRdb's table is partial and in-frame only. The sample lists about 360,000 clones, roughly 12% seen once, with less than 0.02% in the top ten. Sequenced: naive CD4+ T cells from blood. The receptors were sampled from a man between 18 and 29 years old in good health.

V gene TRBV5-6 combines with J gene TRBJ2-7, with D unclear. Trimming removed 1 base from V and 0 bases from J, with 8 bases in between. The germline gives CDR1 SGHDT, CDR2 YYEEEE. This CDR3 is built from 14 residues. CDR3 protein: CASSLKRSSYEQYF. CDR3 nucleotide sequence: TGTGCCAGCAGCTTGAAAAGGAGCTCCTACGAGCAGTACTTC.

This rearrangement joins TRBV30 to TRBJ2-2, with TRBD1 matching over 8 bases. V dropped 1 base and J dropped 10; count of bases not matched to a gene: 14. Germline values: CDR1 GTSNPN, CDR2 SVGIG (reference sequence). This CDR3 is built from 16 residues. The CDR3 DNA reads TGTGCCTGGAGTGGCCGGACAGGGAGAGGTGGCGCGGAGCTGTTTTTT. Translating gives CAWSGRTGRGGAELFF.

The chain links TRBV11-2 to TRBJ2-4, with TRBD1 identical over 7 bases. Trimming at V came to 5 bases and at J to 7 bases, leaving 8 bases not matched to a gene. CDR1 and CDR2 from the germline V gene are SGHAT and FQNNGV. The CDR3 runs to 14 residues. DNA for the CDR3: TGTGCCAGCAGCACCAGACAGGGTGGGAACATTCAGTACTTC. This codes for CASSTRQGGNIQYF. The entire variable domain, with the rest obtained from reference TRBV11-2 and TRBJ2-4, is as follows: EAGVAQSPRYKIIEKRQSVAFWCNPISGHATLYWYQQILGQGPKLLIQFQNNGVVDDSQLPKDRFSAERLKGVDSTLKIQPAKLEDSAVYLCASSTRQGGNIQYFGAGTRLSVL.

The CDR3 loop reads CASSLHRGGNQPQHF. Here the CDR3 DNA reads TGTGCCAGCAGCTTGCACAGGGGTGGCAATCAGCCCCAGCATTTT. The chain carries TRBV7-2 and TRBJ1-5; 7 nucleotides line up with TRBD1. V trimming: 3 bases; J trimming: 2 bases; junction bases outside the gene matches: 4. Germline CDR1 reads SGHTA; CDR2 reads FQGNSA. The CDR3 extends over 15 amino acids.

The chain carries TRBV2 and TRBJ2-1; 7 bases line up with TRBD2. The CDR3 length is 13 residues. V was clipped by 10 bases and J by 7 bases; unmatched bases: 10. The V gene's germline CDR1 is SNHLY and CDR2 FYNNEI. The CDR3 DNA sequence: TGTGCCAACCCGGGCGGGACTATGAATGAGCAGTTCTTC. Encoded protein: CANPGGTMNEQFF.

The CDR3 bases are TGTGCCAGCAGTGAGCAGGACAGTCACACTGAAGCTTTCTTT. It specifies CASSEQDSHTEAFF. This chain connects TRBV6-1 to TRBJ1-1; tentative D call: TRBD1 (6 bases). The CDR3 is made up of 14 amino acids. V lost 3 bases and J lost 3, with 11 bases in between. Germline V gene sequence: CDR1 MNHNS, CDR2 SASEGT.

The chain carries TRBV5-4 and TRBJ2-2; possible D gene TRBD2, 6 bases. V lost 1 base and J lost 5, with 9 bases in between. Germline CDR1 and CDR2: SGHNT and YYREEE (reference sequence). There are 14 residues in the CDR3. The DNA for the CDR3 is TGTGCCAGCAGCTTGCTCGGGGGTACCGGGGAGCTGTTTTTT. Residues: CASSLLGGTGELFF.

The V gene is TRBV30, the J gene TRBJ2-7, with 14 bases fitting TRBD2. Trimming removed 4 bases from V and 7 bases from J; junction bases left unmatched: 3. The CDR3 length is 13 residues. CDR1 GTSNPN and CDR2 SVGIG come from the germline V gene (reference sequence). The CDR3 region is CAWKGLAGGEQYF. For the CDR3, the DNA is TGTGCCTGGAAAGGACTAGCGGGAGGAGAGCAGTACTTC.

This clone was seen a handful of times. A read error may produce the germline difference seen at one junction end. J is TRBJ2-5 and V is TRBV7-8, with D perhaps TRBD1 (6 bases). Germline V gives CDR1 SGHVS, CDR2 FQNEAQ. The CDR3 spans 11 residues. In nucleotides, the CDR3 is TGTGCCAGCAGCTTAGAGGACAGCCCCAACTTC. It translates to CASSLEDSPNF.

This chain uses TRBV13 with TRBJ2-3, with D possibly TRBD2 on 6 matching bases. CDR1 and CDR2 from the germline V gene are PRHDT and FYEKMQ (reference sequence). Trimming took off 3 bases at V and 2 bases at J, with 12 bases between the two ends. The CDR3 has 15 amino acids. CDR3 in amino acids: CASSFSGTLTDTQYF. DNA for the CDR3: TGTGCCAGCAGCTTTAGCGGAACTCTCACAGATACGCAGTATTTT.

Of note for this clone: One end of the junction does not line up with germline, which may come from a read error. This chain connects TRBV7-7 to TRBJ2-7, with 12 bases identical to TRBD2. The CDR3 covers 17 residues. CDR1 and CDR2 from the germline V gene are SSHAT and FNYEAQ (reference sequence). The DNA of the CDR3 is TGTGCTAGCAGCCACGGACTAGCGGGACACAATACCTACGAGCAGTACTTC. This gives the protein CASSHGLAGHNTYEQYF. Variable domain in full (rest from reference TRBV7-7 and TRBJ2-7): GAGVSQSPRYKVTKRGQDVTLRCDPISSHATLYWYQQALGQGPEFLTYFNYEAQPDKSGLPSDRFSAERPEGSISTLTIQRTEQRDSAMYRCASSHGLAGHNTYEQYFGPGTRLTVT.

This clone showed up just a few times. One end of the junction is discordant with germline, which a read error may explain. The CDR3 loop is CASSSLAGSDTGELFF. The CDR3 DNA follows: TGTGCTAGCAGCTCGCTAGCGGGATCGGACACCGGGGAGCTGTTTTTT. The rearrangement uses TRBV7-7 and TRBJ2-2; TRBD2 aligns across 9 bases. Germline V gives CDR1 SSHAT, CDR2 FNYEAQ (reference sequence). The CDR3 extends over 16 amino acids.

This clone appeared a few times. The rearrangement joins TRBV9 to TRBJ2-3, with D hard to call. Germline-derived CDR1 and CDR2 are SGDLS and YYNGEE. V dropped 0 bases and J dropped 3 bases, with 5 bases sitting between them. The CDR3 runs 13 residues. The CDR3 loop reads CASSVGQTDTQYF. CDR3 sequence (DNA): TGTGCCAGCAGCGTAGGCCAGACAGATACGCAGTATTTT.

This clone was counted only a few times. The chain has TRBV28 and TRBJ1-1; D is unresolved. Germline loops: CDR1 MDHEN, CDR2 SYDVKM. This CDR3 has 14 amino acids. The V end lost 2 bases, the J end lost 4 bases, and 11 bases lay between the germline ends. DNA for the CDR3: TGTGCCAGCAGTTTAACTCCCTTCGGCACTGAAGCTTTCTTT. Translation gives CASSLTPFGTEAFF.

The J gene is TRBJ2-1, the V gene TRBV4-1; 11 nucleotides line up with TRBD2. The V segment lost 2 bases and the J segment 7 bases; nucleotides outside the gene matches: 10. The CDR3 extends over 17 amino acids. Looked up from germline, CDR1 is MGHRA and CDR2 is YSYEKL. The CDR3 is CASSQNVAGGRGNEQFF. The CDR3 nucleotides read TGCGCCAGCAGCCAAAACGTAGCGGGGGGGCGAGGTAATGAGCAGTTCTTC.

The chain is built from TRBV5-6 and TRBJ2-7; 10 nucleotides line up with TRBD1. Unmatched junction bases numbered 1, after V lost 2 bases and J lost 2 bases. The CDR3 is 14 amino acids. CDR1 and CDR2 from the germline V gene are SGHDT and YYEEEE. CDR3 loop: CASSLGQGAYEQYF. In DNA, the CDR3 is TGTGCCAGCAGCTTAGGACAGGGGGCCTACGAGCAGTACTTC.

This clone showed up just a few times. V and J are TRBV19 and TRBJ1-2; 9 nucleotides match TRBD1. J lost 6 bases, V lost 1 base, and 12 bases had no gene match. CDR3 length: 17 residues. CDR1 is LNHDA and CDR2 is SQIVND in the germline V gene (reference sequence). CDR3 loop: CASSIARRWTGADGYTF. In DNA, the CDR3 is TGTGCCAGTAGTATAGCTCGACGGTGGACAGGGGCTGATGGCTACACCTTC.

This clone came up a few times. This chain uses TRBV7-3 with TRBJ2-2; TRBD1 aligns across 9 bases. With 6 bases clipped from V and 4 bases from J, the junction kept 6 bases outside the gene matches. The V gene's germline CDR1 is SGHTA and CDR2 FQGTGA. The CDR3 totals 15 residues. The CDR3 region has the DNA TGTGCCAGCAGGGACGGGACAGGGCTCACCGGGGAGCTGTTTTTT. Translating gives CASRDGTGLTGELFF.

The rearrangement joins TRBV9 to TRBJ1-2; TRBD1 agrees at 10 bases. This CDR3 is 16 amino acids long. The trim removed 0 bases at V and 4 bases at J, leaving 6 bases unmatched. CDR1 SGDLS and CDR2 YYNGEE come from the germline V gene. CDR3 DNA: TGTGCCAGCAGCGTAGAAGGACAGGGGGTTTCCTATGGCTACACCTTC. Protein: CASSVEGQGVSYGYTF.

This clone was recorded a few times. The chain links TRBV9 to TRBJ2-3, with D tentatively TRBD2 (5 bases). Germline loops: CDR1 SGDLS, CDR2 YYNGEE. V was shortened by 0 bases and J by 2 bases, with 7 bases between the two germline ends. The CDR3 runs to 14 residues. CDR3 residues: CASSVERYTDTQYF. The CDR3 bases are TGTGCCAGCAGCGTAGAGCGGTACACAGATACGCAGTATTTT.

This clone was found a few times. This chain connects TRBV5-4 to TRBJ2-7; 10 bases agree with TRBD1. Germline trimming cut 2 bases from V and 2 bases from J; bases unmatched to any gene: 1. Germline V lookup: CDR1 SGHNT, CDR2 YYREEE (reference sequence). The CDR3 sequence is 14 residues long. The CDR3 loop is CASSFGTGAYEQYF. The CDR3 DNA is TGTGCCAGCAGCTTCGGGACAGGGGCCTACGAGCAGTACTTC. Variable domain in full (rest from reference TRBV5-4 and TRBJ2-7): ETGVTQSPTHLIKTRGQQVTLRCSSQSGHNTVSWYQQALGQGPQFIFQYYREEENGRGNFPPRFSGLQFPNYSSELNVNALELDDSALYLCASSFGTGAYEQYFGPGTRLTVT.

CDR3 nucleotides: TGTGCCAGCAGCGTAGGGCTAGGGACAGGGTCGGCGGGGGCCAACGTCCTGACTTTC. It yields the protein CASSVGLGTGSAGANVLTF. This chain uses TRBV9 with TRBJ2-6, with TRBD1 identical over 9 bases. The CDR3 contains 19 residues. The trim removed 0 bases at V and 4 bases at J, leaving 11 bases unmatched. Germline V gene lookup returns CDR1 SGDLS and CDR2 YYNGEE.

This rearrangement joins TRBV19 to TRBJ1-5; no firm D call. The CDR3 is 15 residues long. The germline V and J ends were trimmed by 1 base and 1 base, with 8 bases remaining between them. Germline values: CDR1 LNHDA, CDR2 SQIVND (reference sequence). The DNA of the CDR3 is TGTGCCAGTAGTATAGCCCGAGGAAGCAATCAGCCCCAGCATTTT. It specifies CASSIARGSNQPQHF.

This clone has a handful of counts. The chain couples TRBV19 to TRBJ2-1; 11 bases line up with TRBD1. V lost 7 bases to trimming and J lost 2 bases; unmatched junction nucleotides: 4. This CDR3 spans 15 amino acids. Germline V gene lookup returns CDR1 LNHDA and CDR2 SQIVND (reference sequence). CDR3 region: CASNKGQGAYNEQFF. CDR3 in DNA: TGTGCCAGTAATAAGGGACAGGGGGCCTACAATGAGCAGTTCTTC.

The chain combines TRBV19 with TRBJ2-2; D unclear. Germline V gene lookup returns CDR1 LNHDA and CDR2 SQIVND (reference sequence). This CDR3 contains 13 residues. The V and J ends lost 5 bases and 9 bases respectively, with 13 bases between them. Written as DNA, the CDR3 is TGTGCCAGTAGTCCCGAGACTCTTAGGGAGCTGTTTTTT. Translation gives CASSPETLRELFF.

The chain recombines TRBV28 with TRBJ2-5; D is perhaps TRBD2 (6 bases). Trimming cost V 10 bases and J 5 bases, with 11 bases left between them. This CDR3 is built from 11 residues. Looked up from germline, CDR1 is MDHEN and CDR2 is SYDVKM. The CDR3 nucleotides are TGTGCCACGGGAGCGCGGGAGACCCAGTACTTC. Protein: CATGARETQYF.

This clone was seen a handful of times. The rearrangement joins TRBV7-9 to TRBJ2-1; 7 bases fit TRBD2. Germline lookup yields CDR1 SEHNR and CDR2 FQNEAQ (reference sequence). The CDR3 runs 15 residues. The trim removed 8 bases at V and 4 bases at J, leaving 11 bases unmatched. The CDR3 is CASSRGNSGYNEQFF. The CDR3 DNA is TGTGCCAGCTCGCGGGGGAACTCCGGTTACAATGAGCAGTTCTTC.

The V and J genes are TRBV5-4 and TRBJ2-2, with 8 bases identical to TRBD2. Germline V gene data show CDR1 as SGHNT and CDR2 as YYREEE (reference sequence). V gave up 4 bases and J gave up 4 bases; unmatched junction bases: 12. There are 17 residues in the CDR3. The DNA of the CDR3 is TGTGCCAGCAGCCCGGCTATTCTAGCGGGTGCCACCGGGGAGCTGTTTTTT. Translated: CASSPAILAGATGELFF. Looking up the rest from reference TRBV5-4 and TRBJ2-2 gives the full variable domain: ETGVTQSPTHLIKTRGQQVTLRCSSQSGHNTVSWYQQALGQGPQFIFQYYREEENGRGNFPPRFSGLQFPNYSSELNVNALELDDSALYLCASSPAILAGATGELFFGEGSRLTVL.

A few counts support this clone. The CDR3 sequence: CASSRQSNPRTDTQYF. CDR3 in DNA: TGTGCCAGCAGCAGACAGTCCAACCCACGCACAGATACGCAGTATTTT. The rearrangement links TRBV7-2 to TRBJ2-3; tentatively, D is TRBD1 (5 bases). Germline assignment: CDR1 SGHTA and CDR2 FQGNSA. The ends were cut back, 5 bases at V and 1 base at J, with 16 bases in the middle. The CDR3 spans 16 residues. Looking up the rest from reference TRBV7-2 and TRBJ2-3 gives the full variable domain: GAGVSQSPSNKVTEKGKDVELRCDPISGHTALYWYRQSLGQGLEFLIYFQGNSAPDKSGLPSDRFSAERTGGSVSTLTIQRTQQEDSAVYLCASSRQSNPRTDTQYFGPGTRLTVL.